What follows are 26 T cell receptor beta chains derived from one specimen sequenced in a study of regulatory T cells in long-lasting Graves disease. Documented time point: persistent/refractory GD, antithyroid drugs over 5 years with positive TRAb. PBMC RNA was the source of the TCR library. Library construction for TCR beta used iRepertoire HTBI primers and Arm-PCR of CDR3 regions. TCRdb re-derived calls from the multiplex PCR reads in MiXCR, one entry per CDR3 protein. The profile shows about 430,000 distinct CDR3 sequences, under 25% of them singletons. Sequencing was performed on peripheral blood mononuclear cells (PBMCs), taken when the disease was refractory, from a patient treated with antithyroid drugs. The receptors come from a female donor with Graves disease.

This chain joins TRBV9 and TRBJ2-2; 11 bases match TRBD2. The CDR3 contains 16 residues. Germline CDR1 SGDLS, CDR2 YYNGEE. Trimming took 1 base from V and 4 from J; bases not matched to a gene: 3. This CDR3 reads CASSVTSGRATGELFF. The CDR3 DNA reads TGTGCCAGCAGCGTAACTAGCGGGAGAGCCACCGGGGAGCTGTTTTTT.

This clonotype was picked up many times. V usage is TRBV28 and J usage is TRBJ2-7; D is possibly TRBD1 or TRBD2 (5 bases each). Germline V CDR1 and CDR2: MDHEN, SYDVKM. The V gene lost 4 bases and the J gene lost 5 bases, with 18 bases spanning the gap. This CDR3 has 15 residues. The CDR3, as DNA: TGTGCCAGCAGTTCCCAAGACAGAGGCGGGCACGAGCAGTACTTC. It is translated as CASSSQDRGGHEQYF.

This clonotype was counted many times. This CDR3 is CSASRQGGELFF. The CDR3 DNA sequence: TGCAGTGCTAGTAGGCAGGGCGGGGAGCTGTTTTTT. The rearrangement uses TRBV20-1 and TRBJ2-2; a weak D match, TRBD1 (5 bases). The CDR3 length is 12 residues. Per the germline V gene, CDR1 is DFQATT and CDR2 is SNEGSKA (reference sequence). The V and J ends lost 3 bases and 7 bases respectively, with 9 bases between them.

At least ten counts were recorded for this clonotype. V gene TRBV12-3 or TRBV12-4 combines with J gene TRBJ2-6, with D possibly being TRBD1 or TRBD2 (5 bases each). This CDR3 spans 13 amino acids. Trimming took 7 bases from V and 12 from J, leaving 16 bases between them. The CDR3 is CASTRGSGIVLTF. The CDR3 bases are TGTGCCAGCACCCGGGGCAGCGGTATCGTCCTGACTTTC.

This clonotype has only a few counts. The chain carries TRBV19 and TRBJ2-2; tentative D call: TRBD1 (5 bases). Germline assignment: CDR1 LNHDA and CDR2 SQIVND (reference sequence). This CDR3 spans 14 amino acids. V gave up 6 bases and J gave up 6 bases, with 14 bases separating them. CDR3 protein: CASSELGVAGELFF. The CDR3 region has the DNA TGTGCCAGTAGCGAGTTAGGGGTTGCCGGGGAGCTGTTTTTT.

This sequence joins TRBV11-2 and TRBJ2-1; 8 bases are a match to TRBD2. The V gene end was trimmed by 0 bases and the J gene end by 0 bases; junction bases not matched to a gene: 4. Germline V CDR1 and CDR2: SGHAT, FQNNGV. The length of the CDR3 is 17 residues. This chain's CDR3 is CASSLDFSGSSYNEQFF. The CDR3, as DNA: TGTGCCAGCAGCTTAGATTTCAGCGGGAGCTCCTACAATGAGCAGTTCTTC.

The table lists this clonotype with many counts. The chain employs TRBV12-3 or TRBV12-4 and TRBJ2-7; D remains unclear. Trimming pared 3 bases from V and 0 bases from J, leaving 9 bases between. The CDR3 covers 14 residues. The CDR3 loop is CASSFETNSYEQYF. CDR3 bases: TGTGCCAGCAGTTTTGAGACAAACTCCTACGAGCAGTACTTC.

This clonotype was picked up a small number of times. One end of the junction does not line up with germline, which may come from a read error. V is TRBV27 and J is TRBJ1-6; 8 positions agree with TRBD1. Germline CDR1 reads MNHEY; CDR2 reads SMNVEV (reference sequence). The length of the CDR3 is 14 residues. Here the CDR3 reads CASGFDRGNSPLHF. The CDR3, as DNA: TGTGCCAGCGGTTTCGACAGGGGCAATTCACCCCTCCACTTT.

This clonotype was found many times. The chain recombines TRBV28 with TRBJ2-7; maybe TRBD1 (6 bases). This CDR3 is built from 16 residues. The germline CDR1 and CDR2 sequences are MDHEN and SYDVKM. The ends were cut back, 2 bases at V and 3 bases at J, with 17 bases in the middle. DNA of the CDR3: TGTGCCAGCAGTTTACCCGCGACAGGAGGTAACTACGAGCAGTACTTC. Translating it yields CASSLPATGGNYEQYF.

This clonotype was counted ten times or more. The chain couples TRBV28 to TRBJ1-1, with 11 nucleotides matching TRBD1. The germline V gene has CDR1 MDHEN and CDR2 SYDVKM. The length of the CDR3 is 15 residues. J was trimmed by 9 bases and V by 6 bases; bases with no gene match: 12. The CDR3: CASSNSPWDRGKAFF. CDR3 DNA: TGTGCCAGCAGCAATTCTCCGTGGGACAGGGGGAAAGCTTTCTTT. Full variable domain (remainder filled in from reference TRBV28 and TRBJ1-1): DVKVTQSSRYLVKRTGEKVFLECVQDMDHENMFWYRQDPGLGLRLIYFSYDVKMKEKGDIPEGYSVSREKKERFSLILESASTNQTSMYLCASSNSPWDRGKAFFGQGTRLTVV.

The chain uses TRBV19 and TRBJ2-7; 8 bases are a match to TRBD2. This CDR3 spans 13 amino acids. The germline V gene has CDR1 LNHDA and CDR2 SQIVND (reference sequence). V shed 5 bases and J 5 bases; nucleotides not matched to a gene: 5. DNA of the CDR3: TGTGCCAGTAGTTCGGGGGGGGGCGACGAGCAGTACTTC. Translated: CASSSGGGDEQYF.

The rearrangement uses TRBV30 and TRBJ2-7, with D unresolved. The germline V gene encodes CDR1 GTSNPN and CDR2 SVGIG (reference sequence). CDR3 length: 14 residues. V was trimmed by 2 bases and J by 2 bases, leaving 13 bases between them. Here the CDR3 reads CAWSTGPEAYEQYF. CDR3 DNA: TGTGCCTGGAGTACTGGGCCTGAGGCCTACGAGCAGTACTTC.

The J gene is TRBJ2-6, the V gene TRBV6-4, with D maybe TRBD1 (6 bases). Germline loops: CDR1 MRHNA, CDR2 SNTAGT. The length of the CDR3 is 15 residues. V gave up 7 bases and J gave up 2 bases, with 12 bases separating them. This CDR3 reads CASIIQGAGANVLTF. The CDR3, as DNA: TGTGCCAGCATAATACAGGGAGCTGGGGCCAACGTCCTGACTTTC.

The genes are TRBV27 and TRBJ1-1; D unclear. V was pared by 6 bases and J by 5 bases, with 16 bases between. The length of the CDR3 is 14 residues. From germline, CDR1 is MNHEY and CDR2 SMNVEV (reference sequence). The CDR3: CASSSDQRTTEAFF. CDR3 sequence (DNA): TGTGCCAGCAGCTCGGATCAGAGAACAACTGAAGCTTTCTTT.

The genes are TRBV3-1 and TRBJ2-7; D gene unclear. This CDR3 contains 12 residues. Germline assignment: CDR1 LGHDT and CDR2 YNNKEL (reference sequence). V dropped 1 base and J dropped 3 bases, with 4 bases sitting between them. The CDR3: CASSQVLYEQYF. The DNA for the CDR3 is TGTGCCAGCAGCCAAGTCCTCTACGAGCAGTACTTC.

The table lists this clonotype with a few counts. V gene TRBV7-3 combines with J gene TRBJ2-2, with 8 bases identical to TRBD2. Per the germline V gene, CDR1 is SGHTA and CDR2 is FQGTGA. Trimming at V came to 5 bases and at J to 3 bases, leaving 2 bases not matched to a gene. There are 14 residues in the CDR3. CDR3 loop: CASSPGGDTGELFF. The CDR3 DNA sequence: TGTGCCAGCAGCCCCGGGGGGGACACCGGGGAGCTGTTTTTT.

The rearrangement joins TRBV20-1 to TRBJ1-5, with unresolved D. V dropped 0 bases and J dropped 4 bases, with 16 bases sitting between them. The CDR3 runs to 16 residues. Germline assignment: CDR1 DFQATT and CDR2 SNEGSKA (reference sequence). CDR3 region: CSARDMMGSRNQPQHF. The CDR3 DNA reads TGCAGTGCTAGAGATATGATGGGATCTAGGAATCAGCCCCAGCATTTT.

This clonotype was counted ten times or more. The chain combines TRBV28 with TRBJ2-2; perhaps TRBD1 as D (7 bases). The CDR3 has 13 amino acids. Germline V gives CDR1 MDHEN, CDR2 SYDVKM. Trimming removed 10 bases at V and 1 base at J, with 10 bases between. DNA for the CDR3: TGTGCCACCCAGGGGGGGAACACCGGGGAGCTGTTTTTT. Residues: CATQGGNTGELFF.

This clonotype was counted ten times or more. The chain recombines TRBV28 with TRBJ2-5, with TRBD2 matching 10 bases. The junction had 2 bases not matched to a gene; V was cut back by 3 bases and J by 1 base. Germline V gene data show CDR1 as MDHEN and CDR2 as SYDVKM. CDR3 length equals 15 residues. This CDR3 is CASSLTSGFQETQYF. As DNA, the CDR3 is TGTGCCAGCAGTTTGACTAGCGGGTTCCAAGAGACCCAGTACTTC.

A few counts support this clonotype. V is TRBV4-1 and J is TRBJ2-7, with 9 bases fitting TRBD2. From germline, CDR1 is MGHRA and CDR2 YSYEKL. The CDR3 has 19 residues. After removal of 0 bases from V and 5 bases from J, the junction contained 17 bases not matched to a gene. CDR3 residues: CASSQDPGTSILSLDEQYF. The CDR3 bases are TGCGCCAGCAGCCAAGACCCCGGGACTAGCATCCTATCGCTAGACGAGCAGTACTTC.

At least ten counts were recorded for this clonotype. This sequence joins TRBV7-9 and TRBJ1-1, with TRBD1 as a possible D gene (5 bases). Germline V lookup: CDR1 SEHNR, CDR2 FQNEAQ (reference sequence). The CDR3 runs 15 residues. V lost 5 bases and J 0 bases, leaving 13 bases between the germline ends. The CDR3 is CASSTRDGLNTEAFF. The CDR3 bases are TGTGCCAGCAGCACGAGGGACGGGTTGAACACTGAAGCTTTCTTT.

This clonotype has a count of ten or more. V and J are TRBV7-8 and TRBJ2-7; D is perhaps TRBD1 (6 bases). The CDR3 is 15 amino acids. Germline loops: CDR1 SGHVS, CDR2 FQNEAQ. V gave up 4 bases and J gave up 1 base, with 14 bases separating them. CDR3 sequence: CASSSYRDTSYEQYF. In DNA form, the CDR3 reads TGTGCCAGCAGCTCCTACCGGGACACTTCCTACGAGCAGTACTTC.

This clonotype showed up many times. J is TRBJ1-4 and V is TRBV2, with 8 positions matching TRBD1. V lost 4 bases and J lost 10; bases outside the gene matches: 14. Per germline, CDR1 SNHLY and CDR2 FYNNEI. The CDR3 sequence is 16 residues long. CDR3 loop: CASSADRGRVIGKLFF. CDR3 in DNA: TGTGCCAGCAGTGCTGACAGGGGACGTGTGATCGGAAAACTGTTTTTT.

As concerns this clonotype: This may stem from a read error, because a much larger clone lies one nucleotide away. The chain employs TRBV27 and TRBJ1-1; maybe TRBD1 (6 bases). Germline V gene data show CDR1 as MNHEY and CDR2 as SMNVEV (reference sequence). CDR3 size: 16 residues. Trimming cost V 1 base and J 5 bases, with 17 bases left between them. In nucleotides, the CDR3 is TGTGCCAGCAGTTTATGGGGGGCGCAGACGACTACTGAAGCTTTCTTT. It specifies CASSLWGAQTTTEAFF.

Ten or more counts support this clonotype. As DNA, the CDR3 is TGTGCCAGCAGTGAGGGACAGCCAGGGCAGCCCCAGCATTTT. It is translated as CASSEGQPGQPQHF. V usage is TRBV6-1 and J usage is TRBJ1-5; TRBD1 matches at 7 bases. J lost 7 bases, V lost 3 bases, and 6 bases had no gene match. This CDR3 spans 14 amino acids. Germline V gene sequence: CDR1 MNHNS, CDR2 SASEGT.

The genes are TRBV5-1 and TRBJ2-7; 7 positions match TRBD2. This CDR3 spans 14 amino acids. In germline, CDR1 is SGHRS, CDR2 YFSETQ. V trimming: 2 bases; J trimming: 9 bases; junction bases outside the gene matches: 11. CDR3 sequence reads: CASSFGTKSFGQYF. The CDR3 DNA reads TGCGCCAGCAGCTTCGGGACTAAGTCCTTTGGGCAGTACTTC.